The 17 T cell receptor beta chains below all came from one sample that was sequenced in a study of glioma-infiltrating T cells after dendritic cell vaccination. TCRdb's copy holds only in-frame clones and misses some; the assay was immunoSEQ multiplex PCR. The table has about 50,000 clones, approximately 87% seen once. Time point: after dendritic cell vaccination, including at tumor progression/relapse. This specimen was blood, taken after dendritic cell vaccination. The receptors originated from a human donor with glioblastoma.

A single count supports this clone. This rearrangement joins TRBV2 to TRBJ2-5; TRBD2 is a possible D gene (6 bases). Trimming pared 8 bases from V and 2 bases from J, leaving 12 bases between. The CDR3 contains 13 residues. Germline-derived CDR1 and CDR2 are SNHLY and FYNNEI. CDR3 bases: TGTGCCAGCCTTAGACTAGTGCAAGAGACCCAGTACTTC. This gives the protein CASLRLVQETQYF.

There are a few counts of this clone. This chain links TRBV7-6 with TRBJ2-2; 9 bases line up with TRBD2. The CDR3 contains 16 residues. Germline V gene data show CDR1 as SGHVS and CDR2 as FNYEAQ. The J segment lost 7 bases and the V segment lost 2 bases, leaving 8 bases of the junction unmatched. The DNA of the CDR3 is TGTGCCAGCAGCTTACGCCTGGCGGGGGGGTACGGGGAGCTGTTTTTT. It yields the protein CASSLRLAGGYGELFF.

A few counts support this clone. The chain's CDR3 is CASKHHSGGGYTF. The CDR3 bases are TGTGCCAGCAAACACCATTCGGGGGGTGGCTACACCTTC. This sequence joins TRBV28 and TRBJ1-2; a weak D match, TRBD1 (5 bases). V was shortened by 7 bases and J by 7 bases, with 16 bases between the two germline ends. Germline V gene data show CDR1 as MDHEN and CDR2 as SYDVKM. The CDR3 has 13 residues.

The CDR3 loop is CASSLAASGGSSYEQYF. Written as DNA, the CDR3 is TGCGCCAGCAGCTTGGCCGCTAGCGGGGGATCCTCCTACGAGCAGTACTTC. The V gene is TRBV5-1, the J gene TRBJ2-7; 10 bases are a match to TRBD2. With 0 bases clipped from V and 0 bases from J, the junction kept 6 bases outside the gene matches. Germline V gene data show CDR1 as SGHRS and CDR2 as YFSETQ. There are 17 residues in the CDR3. Full variable domain (missing parts from reference TRBV5-1 and TRBJ2-7): KAGVTQTPRYLIKTRGQQVTLSCSPISGHRSVSWYQQTPGQGLQFLFEYFSETQRNKGNFPGRFSGRQFSNSRSEMNVSTLELGDSALYLCASSLAASGGSSYEQYFGPGTRLTVT.

The rearrangement uses TRBV9 and TRBJ1-2; D is undetermined. With 4 bases removed from V and 8 bases from J, the gap between germline ends came to 18 bases. The CDR3 totals 14 residues. In germline, CDR1 is SGDLS, CDR2 YYNGEE. The CDR3 sequence is CASSTRAAQRGYTF. In DNA form, the CDR3 reads TGTGCCAGCAGCACCCGCGCGGCCCAACGGGGCTACACCTTC.

This chain connects TRBV4-2 to TRBJ1-1; perhaps TRBD1 as D (6 bases). CDR3 length: 14 amino acids. Germline-derived CDR1 and CDR2 are LGHNA and YNFKEQ. Between the trimmed V and J ends, which lost 2 bases and 6 bases, there was a span of 13 bases. The CDR3 DNA reads TGTGCCAGCAGCCAACCCACAGGGATCGCTGAAGCTTTCTTT. Translating it yields CASSQPTGIAEAFF.

The chain has TRBV4-3 and TRBJ2-7; 10 positions agree with TRBD2. The germline V gene has CDR1 LGHNA and CDR2 YSLEER. The CDR3 is 15 amino acids. V gave up 3 bases and J gave up 2 bases; unmatched junction bases: 4. The CDR3 DNA follows: TGCGCCAGCAGCCAGGCCAGCGGGGGGGCCTACGAGCAGTACTTC. Its translation is CASSQASGGAYEQYF.

In its sample, this clone was seen once. The rearrangement uses TRBV5-6 and TRBJ1-5, with D unclear. The V and J ends lost 4 bases and 6 bases respectively, with 26 bases between them. The CDR3 is made up of 18 amino acids. Germline lookup yields CDR1 SGHDT and CDR2 YYEEEE. This chain's CDR3 is CASSGDGWFPGFGQPQHF. In DNA form, the CDR3 reads TGTGCCAGCAGCGGTGACGGTTGGTTTCCGGGATTCGGTCAGCCCCAGCATTTT.

J is TRBJ1-5 and V is TRBV28; D gene uncertain. V was trimmed by 5 bases and J by 5 bases, leaving 19 bases between them. The CDR3 has 16 amino acids. The germline V gene has CDR1 MDHEN and CDR2 SYDVKM. The CDR3 DNA sequence: TGTGCCAGCAGTCGCCCGAGGCGAGGCGGATATCAGCCCCAGCATTTT. Translating gives CASSRPRRGGYQPQHF.

The rearrangement joins TRBV4-1 to TRBJ1-4; 7 nucleotides match TRBD1. The CDR3 spans 15 residues. CDR1 MGHRA and CDR2 YSYEKL come from the germline V gene. V lost 4 bases, J lost 3 bases, and 5 bases stayed unmatched. CDR3 loop: CASSLTGTANEKLFF. Here the CDR3 DNA reads TGCGCCAGCAGCCTAACCGGGACAGCTAATGAAAAACTGTTTTTT.

Turning to this clone: This sample also contains other DNA sequences that code for the same CDR3. The chain carries TRBV7-9 and TRBJ2-7, with a tentative D call TRBD1 (6 bases). The CDR3 loop spans 12 amino acids. V was cut by 4 bases and J by 3 bases, with 7 bases left in between. Germline lookup yields CDR1 SEHNR and CDR2 FQNEAQ (reference sequence). The CDR3 reads CASSSQGYEQYF. For the CDR3, the DNA is TGTGCCAGCAGCTCACAGGGCTACGAGCAGTACTTC.

The rearrangement uses TRBV7-9 and TRBJ1-1; D unclear. Germline V gives CDR1 SEHNR, CDR2 FQNEAQ (reference sequence). This CDR3 spans 14 amino acids. The V end lost 2 bases, the J end lost 3 bases, and 10 bases lay between the germline ends. As DNA, the CDR3 is TGTGCCAGCAGCTTAACCATGAGGGACACTGAAGCTTTCTTT. Its protein product is CASSLTMRDTEAFF.

The gene calls are TRBV30 and TRBJ1-1; unclear D gene. The CDR3 has 13 amino acids. Deletions cut 4 bases from V and 0 bases from J, with 9 bases between. Looked up from germline, CDR1 is GTSNPN and CDR2 is SVGIG (reference sequence). CDR3 sequence: CAWTAEMNTEAFF. CDR3 DNA: TGTGCCTGGACGGCGGAGATGAACACTGAAGCTTTCTTT.

CDR3 sequence reads: CASSADTEAFF. In DNA, the CDR3 is TGTGCCAGCAGTGCAGACACTGAAGCTTTCTTT. This chain links TRBV2 with TRBJ1-1; D not certain. The V end lost 4 bases, the J end lost 3 bases, and 3 bases lay between the germline ends. This CDR3 spans 11 amino acids. Germline loops: CDR1 SNHLY, CDR2 FYNNEI.

V and J are TRBV19 and TRBJ1-4; 7 positions agree with TRBD1. Trimming cost V 5 bases and J 3 bases; bases outside gene matches: 9. CDR3 length: 16 amino acids. Germline V gives CDR1 LNHDA, CDR2 SQIVND (reference sequence). CDR3: CASSRPGGTANEKLFF. The DNA of the CDR3 is TGTGCCAGTAGTCGCCCAGGAGGGACAGCTAATGAAAAACTGTTTTTT.

Points on this clone: One junction end does not reproduce the germline sequence, and a read error may be involved. This chain links TRBV5-1 with TRBJ2-3, with 10 bases that match TRBD1. CDR1 SGHRS and CDR2 YFSETQ come from the germline V gene. There are 16 residues in the CDR3. The CDR3 bases are TGCGCCGGCAGCTTGCAGGGACAGGGGTCCCAAGATACGCAGTATTTT. It yields the protein CAGSLQGQGSQDTQYF.

CDR3 nucleotides: TGCGCCAGCAGCACACACAGGGAGTGGGGCACTGAAGCTTTCTTT. It yields the protein CASSTHREWGTEAFF. The chain uses TRBV4-3 and TRBJ1-1; D is perhaps TRBD1 (6 bases). The germline gives CDR1 LGHNA, CDR2 YSLEER. The V gene lost 5 bases and the J gene lost 4 bases, with 17 bases spanning the gap. The CDR3 loop spans 15 amino acids.